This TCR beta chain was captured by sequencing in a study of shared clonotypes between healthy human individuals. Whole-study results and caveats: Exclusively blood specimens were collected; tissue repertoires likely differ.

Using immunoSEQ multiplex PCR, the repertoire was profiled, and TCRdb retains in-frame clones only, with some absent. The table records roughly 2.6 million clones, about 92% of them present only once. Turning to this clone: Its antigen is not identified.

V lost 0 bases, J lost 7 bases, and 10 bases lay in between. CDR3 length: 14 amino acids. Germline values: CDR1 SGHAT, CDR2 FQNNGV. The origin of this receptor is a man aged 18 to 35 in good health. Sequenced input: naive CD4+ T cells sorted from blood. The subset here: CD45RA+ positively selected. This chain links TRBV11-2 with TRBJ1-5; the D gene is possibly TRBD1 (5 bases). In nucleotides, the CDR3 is TGTGCCAGCAGCTTAGATAGGGGAGACCAGCCCCAGCATTTT. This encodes CASSLDRGDQPQHF.